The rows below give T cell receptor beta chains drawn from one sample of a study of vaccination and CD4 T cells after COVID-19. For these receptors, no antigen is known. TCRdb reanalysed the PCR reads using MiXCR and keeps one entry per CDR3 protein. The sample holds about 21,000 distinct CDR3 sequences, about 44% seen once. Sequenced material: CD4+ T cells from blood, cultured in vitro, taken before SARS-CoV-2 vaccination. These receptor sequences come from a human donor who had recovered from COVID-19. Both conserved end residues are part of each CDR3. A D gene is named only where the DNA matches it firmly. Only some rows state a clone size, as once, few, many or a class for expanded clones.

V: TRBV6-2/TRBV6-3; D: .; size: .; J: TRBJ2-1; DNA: TGTGCCAGCAACCCGTTTGGCAGCTACAATGAGCAGTTCTTC; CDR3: CASNPFGSYNEQFF
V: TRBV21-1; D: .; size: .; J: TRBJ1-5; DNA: TGTGCCAGCAGCAGCCGAGGGGGATCAGATCAGCCCCAGCATTTT; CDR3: CASSSRGGSDQPQHF
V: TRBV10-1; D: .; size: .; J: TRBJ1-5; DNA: TGCGCCAGCAACTCGACCGCGATAAGGGTAAACCAGCCCCAGCATTTT; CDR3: CASNSTAIRVNQPQHF
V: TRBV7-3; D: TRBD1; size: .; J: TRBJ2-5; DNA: TGTGCCAGCAGCTTAGCCGGGACAGGGTTGGGTCAAGAGACCCAGTACTTC; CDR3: CASSLAGTGLGQETQYF
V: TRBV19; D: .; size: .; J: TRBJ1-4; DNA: TGTGCCAGTAGTCAGCAGGCAACTAATGAAAAACTGTTTTTT; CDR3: CASSQQATNEKLFF
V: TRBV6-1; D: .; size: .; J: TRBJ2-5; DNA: TGTGCCAGCAGGGCGAAATGGACAGAAGTTCTAGAAGAGACCCAGTACTTC; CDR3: CASRAKWTEVLEETQYF
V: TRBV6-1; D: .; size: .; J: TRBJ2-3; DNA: TGTGCCAGCAGTGAAAGGGGGAATACGCAGTATTTT; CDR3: CASSERGNTQYF
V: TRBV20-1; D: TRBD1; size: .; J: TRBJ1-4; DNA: TGCAGTGCGCGGACAGGGAATGAAAAACTGTTTTTT; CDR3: CSARTGNEKLFF
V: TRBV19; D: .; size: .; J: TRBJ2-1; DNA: TGTGCCAGTAGTATGGCGGGTTTAACCTACAATGAGCAGTTCTTC; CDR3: CASSMAGLTYNEQFF
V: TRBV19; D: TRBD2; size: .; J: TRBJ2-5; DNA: TGTGCCAGTAGTATTAGGAGCGGGGGGACCCAAGAGACCCAGTACTTC; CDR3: CASSIRSGGTQETQYF
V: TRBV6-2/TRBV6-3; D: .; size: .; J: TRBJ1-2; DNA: TGTGCCAGCAGTTACTATGGAGCTTCTAACTATGGCTACACCTTC; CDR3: CASSYYGASNYGYTF
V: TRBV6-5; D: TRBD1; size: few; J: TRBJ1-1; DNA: TGTGCCAGCAGTTTAACCCCCGGGACAGGGGGCACTGAAGCTTTCTTT; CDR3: CASSLTPGTGGTEAFF
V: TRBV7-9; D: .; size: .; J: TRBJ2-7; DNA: TGTGCCAGCAGCTTACCCTCCGGAGACTCGGGACTGAGGAGCGAGCAGTACTTC; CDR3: CASSLPSGDSGLRSEQYF
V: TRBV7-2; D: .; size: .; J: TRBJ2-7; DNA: TGTGCCAGCAGCCCAGATGGACAATCGTGGCAGTACTTC; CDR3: CASSPDGQSWQYF
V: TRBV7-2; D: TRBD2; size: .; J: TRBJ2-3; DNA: TGTGCCAGCAGCTTAGGTGGTCTAGCGGGGGTAGATACGCAGTATTTT; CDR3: CASSLGGLAGVDTQYF
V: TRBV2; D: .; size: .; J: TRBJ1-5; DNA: TGTGCCAGCATGTATTCCAATAGCAATCAGCCCCAGCATTTT; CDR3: CASMYSNSNQPQHF
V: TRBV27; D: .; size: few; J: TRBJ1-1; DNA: TGTGCCAGCAGTTTAGGGCGATCGAACACTGAAGCTTTCTTT; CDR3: CASSLGRSNTEAFF
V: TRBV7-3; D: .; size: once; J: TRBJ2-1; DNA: TGTGCCAGCAGCTTAAGCCCCAGCTCCTACAATGAGCAGTTCTTC; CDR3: CASSLSPSSYNEQFF
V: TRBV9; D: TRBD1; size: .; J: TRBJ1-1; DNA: TGTGCCAGCAGCGATGGGACAGTCAATGCTTTCTTT; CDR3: CASSDGTVNAFF
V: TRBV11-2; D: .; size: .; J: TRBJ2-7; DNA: TGTGCCAGCAGCTTAGTTAGGGTCGAGCAGTACTTC; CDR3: CASSLVRVEQYF
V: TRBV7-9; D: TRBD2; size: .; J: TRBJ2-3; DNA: TGTGCCAGCAGCTTAGACACTAGCGGGGACACAGATACGCAGTATTTT; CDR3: CASSLDTSGDTDTQYF
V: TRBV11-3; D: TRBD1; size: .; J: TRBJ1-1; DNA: TGTGCCAGCAGCGGGGACAGCGATGAAGCTTTCTTT; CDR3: CASSGDSDEAFF
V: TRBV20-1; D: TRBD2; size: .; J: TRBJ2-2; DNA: TGCAGTGCTAGAGAGATAGCGGGAGGGAACACCGGGGAGCTGTTTTTT; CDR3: CSAREIAGGNTGELFF
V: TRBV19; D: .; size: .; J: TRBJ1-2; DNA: TGTGCCAGTAGTAGCCTCTATGGCTACACCTTC; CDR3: CASSSLYGYTF
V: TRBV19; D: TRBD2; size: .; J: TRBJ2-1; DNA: TGTGCCAGTAGCCTAACCCACAGCGGGGGGATCAGCGTCAATGAGCAGTTCTTC; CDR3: CASSLTHSGGISVNEQFF
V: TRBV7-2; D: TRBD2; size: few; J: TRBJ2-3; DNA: TGTGCCAGCAGCTCTTGGGCGGGGGTTACCACAGATACGCAGTATTTT; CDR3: CASSSWAGVTTDTQYF
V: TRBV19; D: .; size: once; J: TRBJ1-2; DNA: TGTGCCAGCTCAATGGGGACGGATCTCTATGGCTACACCTTC; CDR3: CASSMGTDLYGYTF
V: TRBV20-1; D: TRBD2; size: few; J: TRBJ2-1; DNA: TGCAGTGCTAGAGATCAGTCTAGCGGGAGAGATGAGCAGTTCTTC; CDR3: CSARDQSSGRDEQFF
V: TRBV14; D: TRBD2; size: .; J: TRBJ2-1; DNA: TGTGCCAGCAGCCAGACTAGCGGGGTCAATGAGCAGTTCTTC; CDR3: CASSQTSGVNEQFF
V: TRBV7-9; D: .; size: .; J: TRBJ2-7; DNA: TGTGCCAGCAGCTTAGAGGGAGGAACGGGAGAGCAGTACTTC; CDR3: CASSLEGGTGEQYF
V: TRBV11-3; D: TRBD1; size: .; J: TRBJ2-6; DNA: TGTGCCAGCAGCTTTCGACAGGGGGCTGGGGCCAACGTCCTGACTTTC; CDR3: CASSFRQGAGANVLTF
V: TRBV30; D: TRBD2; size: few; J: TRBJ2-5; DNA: TGTGCCTGGAACCAGCAGCGGGGGCAAGAGACCCAGTACTTC; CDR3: CAWNQQRGQETQYF
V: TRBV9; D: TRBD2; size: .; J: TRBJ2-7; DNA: TGTGCCAGCAGATGGGGACTAAGGCCCAACGAGCAGTACTTC; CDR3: CASRWGLRPNEQYF
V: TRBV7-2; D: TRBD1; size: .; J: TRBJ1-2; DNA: TGTGCCAGCAGCCCAGACAGGGGTAGCTATGGCTACACCTTC; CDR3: CASSPDRGSYGYTF
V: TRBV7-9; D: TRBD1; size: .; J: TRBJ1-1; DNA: TGTGCCAGCAGCCATGGGACAGGGAGTTTTCGCACTGAAGCTTTCTTT; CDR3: CASSHGTGSFRTEAFF
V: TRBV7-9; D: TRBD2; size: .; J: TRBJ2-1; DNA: TGTGCCAGCAGCTCAAGCGGGAGACCCGTTAACAATGAGCAGTTCTTC; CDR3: CASSSSGRPVNNEQFF
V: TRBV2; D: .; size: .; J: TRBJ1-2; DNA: TGTGCCAGCAGTAAAGACCGAAACTATGGCTACACCTTC; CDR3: CASSKDRNYGYTF
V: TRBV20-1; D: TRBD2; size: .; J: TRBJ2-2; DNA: TGCAGTGCTAGAAGAGCGGGGGTTAACACCGGGGAGCTGTTTTTT; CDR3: CSARRAGVNTGELFF
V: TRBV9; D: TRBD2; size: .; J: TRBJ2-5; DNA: TGTGCCAGCAGCGTAGCGGGAGGGCCGTTAGAGACCCAGTACTTC; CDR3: CASSVAGGPLETQYF
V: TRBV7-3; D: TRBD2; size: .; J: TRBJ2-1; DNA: TGTGCCAGCAGCTCCGGACTAGCAATCAATGAGCAGTTCTTC; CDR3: CASSSGLAINEQFF
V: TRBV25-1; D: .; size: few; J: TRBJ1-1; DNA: TGTGCCAGCAGTGCTTTTCAGGGGAACACTGAAGCTTTCTTT; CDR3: CASSAFQGNTEAFF
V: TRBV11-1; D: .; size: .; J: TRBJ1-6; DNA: TGTGCCAGCAGCGTCGGACAGCCTCGAAATTCACCCCTCCACTTT; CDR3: CASSVGQPRNSPLHF
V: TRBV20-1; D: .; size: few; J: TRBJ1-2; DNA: TGCAGTGCTAGAAACAGCTATGGCTACACCTTC; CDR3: CSARNSYGYTF
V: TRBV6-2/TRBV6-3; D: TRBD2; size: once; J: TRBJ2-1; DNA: TGTGCCAGCAACTCGGGAGGAAGCTACAATGAGCAGTTCTTC; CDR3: CASNSGGSYNEQFF
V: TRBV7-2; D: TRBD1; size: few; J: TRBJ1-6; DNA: TGTGCCAGCAGCTTAGCGCTTGGACAGGGAGGGGATTCACCCCTCCACTTT; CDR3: CASSLALGQGGDSPLHF
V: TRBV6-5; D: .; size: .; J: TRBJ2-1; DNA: TGTGCCAGCAGTTACTCCCCCGGGAATAATGGGCAGTTCTTC; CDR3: CASSYSPGNNGQFF
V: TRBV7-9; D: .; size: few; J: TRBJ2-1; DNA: TGTGCCAGCAGCCCGAGTGGGAGCTCCTACAATGAGCAGTTCTTC; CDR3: CASSPSGSSYNEQFF
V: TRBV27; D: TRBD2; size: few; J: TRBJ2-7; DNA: TGTGCCAGCAGTACAAATGGAGGGACTAGTTCCTACGAGCAGTACTTC; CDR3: CASSTNGGTSSYEQYF
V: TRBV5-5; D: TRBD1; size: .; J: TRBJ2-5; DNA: TGTGCCAGCAGCCGGACAGGGGGCCAAGAGACCCAGTACTTC; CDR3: CASSRTGGQETQYF
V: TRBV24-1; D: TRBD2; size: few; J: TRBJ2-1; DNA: TGTGCCACCAGTGATCCTGGACTAGCGGGAGGGCCAAGTGGGCAGTTCTTC; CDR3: CATSDPGLAGGPSGQFF
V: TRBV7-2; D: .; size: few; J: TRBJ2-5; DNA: TGTGCCAGCAGCTTAGTGCTTCAAGAGACCCAGTACTTC; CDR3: CASSLVLQETQYF
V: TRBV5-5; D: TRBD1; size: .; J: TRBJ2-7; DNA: TGTGCCAGCAGCCGGGACAGGGGTTCCTACGAGCAGTACTTC; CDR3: CASSRDRGSYEQYF
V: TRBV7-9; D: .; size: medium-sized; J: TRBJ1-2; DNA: TGTGCCAGCAGCTTAGACGGCAGGTACTATGGCTACACCTTC; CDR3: CASSLDGRYYGYTF
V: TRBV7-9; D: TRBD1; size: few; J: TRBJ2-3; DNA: TGTGCCAGCAGCTTATTGGGACAGGGGGGATCAGATACGCAGTATTTT; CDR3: CASSLLGQGGSDTQYF